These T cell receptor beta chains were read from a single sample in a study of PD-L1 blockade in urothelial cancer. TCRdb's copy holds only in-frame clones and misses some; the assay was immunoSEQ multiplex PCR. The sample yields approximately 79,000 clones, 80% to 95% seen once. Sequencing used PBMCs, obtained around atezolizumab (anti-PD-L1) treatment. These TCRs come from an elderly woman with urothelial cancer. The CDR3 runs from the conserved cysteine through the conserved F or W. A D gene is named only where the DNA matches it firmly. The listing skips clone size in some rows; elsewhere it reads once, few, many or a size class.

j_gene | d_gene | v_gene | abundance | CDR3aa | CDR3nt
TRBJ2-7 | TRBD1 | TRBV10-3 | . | CAISWDREAYEQYF | TGTGCCATCAGTTGGGACAGGGAGGCCTACGAGCAGTACTTC
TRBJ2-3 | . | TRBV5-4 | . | CASSLATQRQADTQYF | TGTGCCAGCAGCTTGGCCACTCAGCGGCAGGCAGATACGCAGTATTTT
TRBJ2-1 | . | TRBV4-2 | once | CASSHPVSNEQFF | TGTGCCAGCAGCCACCCGGTCTCCAATGAGCAGTTCTTC
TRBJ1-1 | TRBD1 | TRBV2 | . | CASSDDRGFTEAFF | TGTGCCAGCAGTGACGACAGGGGGTTCACTGAAGCTTTCTTT
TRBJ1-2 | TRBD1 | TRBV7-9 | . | CASSFGGVAGGLSYGYTF | TGTGCCAGCAGCTTTGGGGGGGTCGCAGGGGGCCTCTCCTATGGCTACACCTTC
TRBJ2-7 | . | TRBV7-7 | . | CASSSQQGWEQYF | TGTGCCAGCAGCTCCCAACAGGGTTGGGAGCAGTACTTC
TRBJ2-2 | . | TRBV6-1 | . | CASSERWNTGELFF | TGTGCCAGCAGTGAGAGGTGGAACACCGGGGAGCTGTTTTTT
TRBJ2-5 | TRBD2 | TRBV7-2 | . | CASSLDLAGRAGTQYF | TGTGCCAGCAGCTTAGACCTAGCGGGGCGGGCGGGGACCCAGTACTTC
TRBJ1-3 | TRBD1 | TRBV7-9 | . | CASSNRDRGRPSSGNTIYF | TGTGCCAGCAGCAACCGGGACAGGGGTCGACCGAGCTCTGGAAACACCATATATTTT
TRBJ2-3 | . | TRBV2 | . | CASSEAVGPQGTQYF | TGTGCCAGCAGTGAAGCGGTCGGTCCTCAGGGCACGCAGTATTTT
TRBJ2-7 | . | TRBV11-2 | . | CASSLEPGSYEQYF | TGTGCCAGCAGCTTAGAGCCAGGCTCCTACGAGCAGTACTTC
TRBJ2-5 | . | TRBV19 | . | CASVGVGIQETQYF | TGTGCCAGCGTAGGGGTGGGGATTCAAGAGACCCAGTACTTC
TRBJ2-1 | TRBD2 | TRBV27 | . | CASSLWGTSGLLGEQFF | TGTGCCAGCAGTTTATGGGGGACTAGCGGCCTCCTCGGTGAGCAGTTCTTC
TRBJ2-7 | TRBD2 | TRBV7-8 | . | CASSLPASGRGSSYEQYF | TGTGCCAGCAGCTTGCCCGCTAGCGGGAGGGGGAGCTCCTACGAGCAGTACTTC
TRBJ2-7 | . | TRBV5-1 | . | CASSSAGGQGVEQYF | TGCGCCAGCAGCTCCGCTGGGGGGCAGGGGGTTGAGCAGTACTTC
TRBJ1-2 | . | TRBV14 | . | CASSQDHPGLSPAGYTF | TGTGCCAGCAGCCAAGATCACCCAGGGCTGAGTCCAGCGGGCTACACCTTC
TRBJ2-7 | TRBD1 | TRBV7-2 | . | CASSFDRGTYEQYF | TGTGCCAGCAGCTTCGACAGGGGGACCTACGAGCAGTACTTC
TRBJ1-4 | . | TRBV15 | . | CATSRDPPGAGEKLFF | TGTGCCACCAGCAGAGACCCCCCAGGGGCGGGTGAAAAACTGTTTTTT
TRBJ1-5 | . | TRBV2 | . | CASSEQPGGGQPQHF | TGTGCCAGCAGCGAGCAACCGGGAGGGGGTCAGCCCCAGCATTTT
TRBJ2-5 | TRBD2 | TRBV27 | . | CASSPGLAGGETQYF | TGTGCCAGCAGCCCGGGACTAGCGGGAGGGGAGACCCAGTACTTC
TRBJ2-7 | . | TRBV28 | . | CASSLSGTGYF | TGTGCCAGCAGTTTATCGGGAACCGGGTACTTC
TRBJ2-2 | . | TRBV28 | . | CASNSPGGGGTGELFF | TGTGCCAGCAACTCCCCCGGGGGAGGTGGCACCGGGGAGCTGTTTTTT
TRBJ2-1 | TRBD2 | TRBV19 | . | CASSATASGSLDEQFF | TGTGCCAGTAGTGCTACCGCTAGCGGGAGTCTGGATGAGCAGTTCTTC
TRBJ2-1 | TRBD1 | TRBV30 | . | CAWTGDRGGNEQFF | TGTGCCTGGACTGGGGACAGGGGAGGCAATGAGCAGTTCTTC
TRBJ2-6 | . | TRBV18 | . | CASSPLSSGANVLTF | TGTGCCAGCTCACCCCTAAGCTCTGGGGCCAACGTCCTGACTTTC
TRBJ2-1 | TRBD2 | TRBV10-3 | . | CAISGLAGEFLTYNEQFF | TGTGCCATCAGTGGACTAGCGGGAGAATTCCTGACTTACAATGAGCAGTTCTTC
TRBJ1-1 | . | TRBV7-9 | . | CASSQEGVEAFF | TGTGCCAGCAGCCAAGAGGGGGTTGAAGCTTTCTTT